Described below is a single T cell receptor (beta chain) sequence and its context. These data are taken from a study of blood T cell repertoires in COVID-19. Study as a whole: Some COVID-19 samples were acute and others convalescent; all came from the United States, Italy and Spain. Sample material is recorded as cDNA or gDNA derived from T cells, B-cell-depleted T cells, or PBMCs.

Methods used by the authors: Amplification of reference gene primers was used by the study to estimate nucleated cell counts. Sequencing used immunoSEQ multiplex PCR; TCRdb keeps in-frame clones, though not all of them. That table is the source of V, J and clone size, and D and trimming were worked out from the DNA. The repertoire consists of 55,000 to 80,000 clones, with roughly 90% occurring once and the leading ten covering 1% to 1.5%. Trimming removed 4 bases from V and 5 bases from J; junction bases left unmatched: 6. This CDR3 has 14 residues. The germline V gene has CDR1 LGHNA and CDR2 YNFKEQ.

Input material: peripheral blood. The clonotype originates from a woman in her sixties or seventies with acute or convalescent COVID-19. The J gene is TRBJ2-5, the V gene TRBV4-2; 8 nucleotides align to TRBD1. Here the CDR3 reads CASSPRTGKETQYF. Written as DNA, the CDR3 is TGTGCCAGCAGCCCCCGGACAGGGAAGGAGACCCAGTACTTC.